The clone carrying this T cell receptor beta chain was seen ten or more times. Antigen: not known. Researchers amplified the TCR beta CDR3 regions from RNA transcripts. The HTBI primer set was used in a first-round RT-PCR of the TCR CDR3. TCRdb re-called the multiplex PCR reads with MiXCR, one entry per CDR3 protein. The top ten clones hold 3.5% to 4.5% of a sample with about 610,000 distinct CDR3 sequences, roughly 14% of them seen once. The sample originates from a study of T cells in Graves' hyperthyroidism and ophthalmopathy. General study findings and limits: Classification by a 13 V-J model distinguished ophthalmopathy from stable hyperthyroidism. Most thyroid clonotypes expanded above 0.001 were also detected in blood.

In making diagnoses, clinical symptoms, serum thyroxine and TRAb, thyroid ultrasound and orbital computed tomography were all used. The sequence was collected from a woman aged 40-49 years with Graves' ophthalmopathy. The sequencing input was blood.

The CDR3 nucleotides are TGTGCCAGCGGCCTCGTCGGGACGGGCTACGAGCAGTACTTC. This codes for CASGLVGTGYEQYF. The rearrangement joins TRBV6-2 or TRBV6-3 to TRBJ2-7; either TRBD1 or TRBD2 may supply D (5 bases each). V lost 8 bases and J 3 bases, leaving 17 bases between the germline ends. CDR3 length: 14 amino acids. Germline CDR1 reads MNHEY; CDR2 reads SVGEGT.